Below, 20 T cell receptor beta chains from the same sample are listed, as sequenced in a study of CD8 T cells in Susac syndrome. The RNA input was about 0.5 to 1 ug, and it was reverse transcribed with random hexamers. From the immunoSEQ multiplex PCR reads, TCRdb called clonotypes with MiXCR, one entry per CDR3 protein. Here the sample spans about 250,000 distinct CDR3 sequences, roughly 93% being singletons. The source material was CD4+ T cells from PBMCs. These receptor sequences come from a human donor with multiple sclerosis.

CDR3 in DNA: TGTGCCAGCAGCCAGGCAACAGGGGCGATGAACACTGAAGCTTTCTTT. Translated, it gives CASSQATGAMNTEAFF. This chain links TRBV3-1 with TRBJ1-1, with TRBD1 matching 7 bases. There are 16 residues in the CDR3. The V segment lost 3 bases and the J segment 0 bases; nucleotides outside the gene matches: 7. Germline V gives CDR1 LGHDT, CDR2 YNNKEL (reference sequence).

The chain has TRBV27 and TRBJ2-7, with 10 bases that match TRBD1. Germline trimming cut 6 bases from V and 4 bases from J; bases unmatched to any gene: 15. The length of the CDR3 is 17 residues. The germline gives CDR1 MNHEY, CDR2 SMNVEV (reference sequence). CDR3 nucleotide sequence: TGTGCCAGCAGGGGACAGGGGCACTCTAGAGCCCCATACGAGCAGTACTTC. The encoded protein is CASRGQGHSRAPYEQYF.

The rearrangement links TRBV6-2 or TRBV6-3 to TRBJ2-3; tentatively, D is TRBD1 (6 bases). The germline gives CDR1 MNHEY, CDR2 SVGEGT. Trimming left V 2 bases short and J 1 base short, with 7 bases between. The CDR3 extends over 14 amino acids. CDR3 sequence (DNA): TGTGCCAGCAGTTACGGGGGCGGCACAGATACGCAGTATTTT. Translation: CASSYGGGTDTQYF.

The CDR3 DNA reads as TGTGCCAGCAGTTACGTGAGGGGACAGCTCCAAGAGACCCAGTACTTC. Its translation: CASSYVRGQLQETQYF. This rearrangement joins TRBV6-5 to TRBJ2-5, with 7 bases matching TRBD1. Trimming took 2 bases from V and 1 from J; bases not matched to a gene: 7. There are 16 residues in the CDR3. The germline V gene has CDR1 MNHEY and CDR2 SVGAGI.

This clonotype appeared a single time. The chain recombines TRBV5-8 with TRBJ2-1; TRBD1 agrees at 8 bases. This CDR3 spans 18 amino acids. Trimming took 4 bases from V and 4 from J; bases not matched to a gene: 16. Per the germline V gene, CDR1 is SGHTS and CDR2 is YDEGEE. The CDR3 region is CASSPLILDRADYNEQFF. The CDR3 DNA is TGTGCCAGCAGCCCACTAATCCTGGACAGGGCTGATTACAATGAGCAGTTCTTC.

V and J are TRBV5-1 and TRBJ2-7, with a tentative D call TRBD2 (6 bases). V shed 6 bases and J shed 5 bases, with 24 bases lying between them. This CDR3 is 16 amino acids long. Looked up from germline, CDR1 is SGHRS and CDR2 is YFSETQ. The CDR3 coding sequence is TGCGCCAGCAATACCAACCCTGGACGTGGAGGGGACGAGCAGTACTTC. This translates into CASNTNPGRGGDEQYF.

This sequence joins TRBV28 and TRBJ1-6; 7 bases match TRBD1. V gave up 3 bases and J gave up 10 bases; unmatched junction bases: 6. CDR1 is MDHEN and CDR2 is SYDVKM in the germline V gene. CDR3 length: 14 residues. CDR3 amino acids: CASSLKGGGSPLHF. CDR3 sequence (DNA): TGTGCCAGCAGTTTGAAAGGGGGCGGATCACCCCTCCACTTT.

The genes are TRBV6-2 or TRBV6-3 and TRBJ1-1; the match to TRBD1 covers 7 bases. After removal of 5 bases from V and 1 base from J, the junction contained 7 bases not matched to a gene. Germline CDR1 MNHEY, CDR2 SVGEGT. The CDR3 consists of 15 residues. The CDR3 here is CASSNKQGRNTEAFF. CDR3 bases: TGTGCCAGCAGTAACAAACAGGGGCGGAACACTGAAGCTTTCTTT.

The genes are TRBV29-1 and TRBJ2-3; tentatively, D is TRBD2 (5 bases). The germline CDR1 and CDR2 sequences are SQVTM and ANQGSEA. CDR3 length equals 14 residues. V lost 7 bases and J lost 3, with 17 bases in between. Here the CDR3 DNA reads TGCAGCGCCGCCGGCGGGTACGGGACAGATACGCAGTATTTT. Encoded protein: CSAAGGYGTDTQYF.

The chain recombines TRBV6-1 with TRBJ2-5; D unclear. CDR3 length: 15 amino acids. Germline loops: CDR1 MNHNS, CDR2 SASEGT. The V end was cut by 5 bases, the J end by 2 bases, with 15 bases between. The CDR3 region has the DNA TGTGCCAGCAGTCGCGGACGGATCTCTCAAGAGACCCAGTACTTC. It encodes CASSRGRISQETQYF.

The chain combines TRBV18 with TRBJ2-1; weak D call: TRBD1 (6 bases). The germline V and J ends were trimmed by 1 base and 0 bases, with 25 bases remaining between them. The germline V gene has CDR1 KGHSH and CDR2 LQKENI. The CDR3 has 21 amino acids. This CDR3 is CASSPQWAGVFRWSSYNEQFF. The CDR3 coding sequence is TGTGCCAGCTCACCACAGTGGGCAGGGGTATTTCGATGGAGCTCCTACAATGAGCAGTTCTTC.

The chain recombines TRBV11-2 with TRBJ1-4; the match to TRBD1 covers 7 bases. V lost 5 bases, J lost 8 bases, and 5 bases stayed unmatched. The CDR3 totals 13 residues. In germline, CDR1 is SGHAT, CDR2 FQNNGV. Here the CDR3 DNA reads TGTGCCAGCAGCCCTGGACAGGAGGAAAAACTGTTTTTT. Encoded protein: CASSPGQEEKLFF. The full variable domain, with the rest looked up from reference TRBV11-2 and TRBJ1-4, is EAGVAQSPRYKIIEKRQSVAFWCNPISGHATLYWYQQILGQGPKLLIQFQNNGVVDDSQLPKDRFSAERLKGVDSTLKIQPAKLEDSAVYLCASSPGQEEKLFFGSGTQLSVL.

This rearrangement joins TRBV6-1 to TRBJ2-7; 10 bases fit TRBD1. This CDR3 contains 13 residues. Trimming removed 4 bases from V and 5 bases from J; junction bases left unmatched: 2. Germline V lookup: CDR1 MNHNS, CDR2 SASEGT. The CDR3 reads CASSGDRGHEQYF. In DNA, the CDR3 is TGTGCCAGCAGTGGGGACAGGGGCCACGAGCAGTACTTC.

The rearrangement links TRBV3-1 to TRBJ2-1, with a tentative D call TRBD1 (5 bases). Germline-derived CDR1 and CDR2 are LGHDT and YNNKEL (reference sequence). This CDR3 has 13 residues. Trimming cost V 4 bases and J 10 bases, with 14 bases left between them. The CDR3 spells CASSPSIRAEQFF. DNA of the CDR3: TGTGCCAGCAGCCCCTCTATCAGGGCGGAGCAGTTCTTC.

The chain is built from TRBV5-1 and TRBJ1-1, with D perhaps matching TRBD1 (5 bases). Trimming left V 3 bases short and J 11 bases short, with 23 bases between. CDR3 length: 15 residues. CDR1 SGHRS and CDR2 YFSETQ come from the germline V gene. The DNA for the CDR3 is TGCGCCAGCAGCTCGTTGGCTTTACAGACAGAAGGCGCTTTCTTT. Translated: CASSSLALQTEGAFF.

This chain joins TRBV7-9 and TRBJ1-5; 7 bases are shared with TRBD1. Germline V gene sequence: CDR1 SEHNR, CDR2 FQNEAQ (reference sequence). V lost 2 bases to trimming and J lost 3 bases; unmatched junction nucleotides: 4. The CDR3 has 15 amino acids. The CDR3, as DNA: TGTGCCAGCAGCTTAACAGGGGCTTACAATCAGCCCCAGCATTTT. Translation: CASSLTGAYNQPQHF.

The chain employs TRBV5-1 and TRBJ2-1, with 9 nucleotides matching TRBD2. V trimming: 4 bases; J trimming: 6 bases; junction bases outside the gene matches: 11. Germline values: CDR1 SGHRS, CDR2 YFSETQ. This CDR3 has 16 amino acids. CDR3 sequence (DNA): TGCGCCAGCAGCAATATTCGGGCGGGAGGGGTCAATGAGCAGTTCTTC. As protein: CASSNIRAGGVNEQFF.

This clonotype was seen a single time. This sequence joins TRBV29-1 and TRBJ2-4; TRBD1 agrees at 9 bases. The CDR3 is 13 residues long. Germline V gene lookup returns CDR1 SQVTM and CDR2 ANQGSEA. The V segment lost 6 bases and the J segment 6 bases; nucleotides outside the gene matches: 6. The CDR3 spells CSVQGAVGNIQYF. CDR3 nucleotide sequence: TGCAGCGTACAGGGGGCTGTCGGAAACATTCAGTACTTC.

The chain couples TRBV7-9 to TRBJ2-5, with D possibly TRBD1 on 6 matching bases. V lost 1 base to trimming and J lost 4 bases, with 10 bases between them. CDR1 and CDR2 from the germline V gene are SEHNR and FQNEAQ (reference sequence). CDR3 length equals 14 residues. CDR3 nucleotide sequence: TGTGCCAGCAGCTTAGAAGGACAGCTAGAGACCCAGTACTTC. The encoded protein is CASSLEGQLETQYF.

The chain carries TRBV10-3 and TRBJ2-3; 7 positions match TRBD1. J gave up 2 bases and V 6 bases, and 5 bases lay outside the gene matches. CDR1 and CDR2 (germline): ENHRY, SYGVKD. CDR3 size: 14 residues. The CDR3 nucleotides are TGTGCCATCAGCCCGACAGGGAACACAGATACGCAGTATTTT. Translating it yields CAISPTGNTDTQYF.